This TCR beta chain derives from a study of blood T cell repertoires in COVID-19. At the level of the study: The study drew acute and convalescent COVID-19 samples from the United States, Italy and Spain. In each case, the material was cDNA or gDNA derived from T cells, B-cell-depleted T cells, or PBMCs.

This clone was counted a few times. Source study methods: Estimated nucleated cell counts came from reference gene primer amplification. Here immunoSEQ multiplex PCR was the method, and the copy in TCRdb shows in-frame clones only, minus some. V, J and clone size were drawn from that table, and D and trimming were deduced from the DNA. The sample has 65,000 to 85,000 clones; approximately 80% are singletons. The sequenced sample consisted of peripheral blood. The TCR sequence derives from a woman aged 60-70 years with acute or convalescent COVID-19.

The CDR3 is CASSLALAGAQETQYF. CDR3 nucleotide sequence: TGTGCCAGCAGCTTAGCGCTGGCGGGGGCACAAGAGACCCAGTACTTC. The rearrangement uses TRBV7-2 and TRBJ2-5; TRBD2 is a possible D gene (7 bases). The germline V gene encodes CDR1 SGHTA and CDR2 FQGNSA. The CDR3 extends over 16 amino acids. Trimming removed 0 bases from V and 2 bases from J, with 13 bases in between.